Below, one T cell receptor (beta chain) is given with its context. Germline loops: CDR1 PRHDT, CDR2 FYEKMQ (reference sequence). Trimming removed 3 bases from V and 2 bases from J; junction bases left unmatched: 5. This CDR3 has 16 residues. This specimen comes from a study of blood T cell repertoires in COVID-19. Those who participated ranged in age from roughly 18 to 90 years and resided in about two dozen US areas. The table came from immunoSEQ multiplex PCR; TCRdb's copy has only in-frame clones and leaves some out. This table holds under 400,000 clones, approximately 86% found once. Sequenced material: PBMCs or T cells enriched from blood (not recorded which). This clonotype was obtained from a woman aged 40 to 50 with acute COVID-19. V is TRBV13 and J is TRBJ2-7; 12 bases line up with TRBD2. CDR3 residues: CASSFFRTSGTYEQYF. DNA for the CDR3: TGTGCCAGCAGCTTCTTCCGGACTAGCGGGACCTACGAGCAGTACTTC. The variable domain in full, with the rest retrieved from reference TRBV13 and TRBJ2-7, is AAGVIQSPRHLIKEKRETATLKCYPIPRHDTVYWYQQGPGQDPQFLISFYEKMQSDKGSIPDRFSAQQFSDYHSELNMSSLELGDSALYFCASSFFRTSGTYEQYFGPGTRLTVT.